One and the same sample provided the 26 T cell receptor beta chains below, sequenced in a study of blood T cell repertoires in COVID-19 (dated by TCRdb to 2020 to 2022). Library creation used the immunoSEQ multiplex PCR assay. Here the immuneACCESS table is served through TCRdb, limited to in-frame sequences with V and J called. Missing clones are a known gap in these copies; in checked studies unresolved V genes cover under half, and the rest lacks a known reason. Present in this sample are more than 250,000 clones, 80% to 90% of which were seen just once. 2.2% of the sample is taken by the ten largest. Sequenced input: PBMCs or T cells enriched from blood (not recorded which). The origin of the receptors is a man aged 25 to 45 who had recovered from COVID-19.

The rearrangement links TRBV6-5 to TRBJ1-1; 10 bases match TRBD1. Per the germline V gene, CDR1 is MNHEY and CDR2 is SVGAGI. J was trimmed by 5 bases and V by 4 bases; bases with no gene match: 7. The CDR3 is made up of 15 amino acids. CDR3 in amino acids: CASSSEGQGQTEAFF. As DNA, the CDR3 is TGTGCCAGCAGTTCCGAGGGACAGGGGCAAACTGAAGCTTTCTTT.

The chain joins TRBV2 to TRBJ1-5; TRBD1 matches at 8 bases. V trimming: 8 bases; J trimming: 3 bases; junction bases outside the gene matches: 6. There are 14 residues in the CDR3. CDR1 is SNHLY and CDR2 is FYNNEI in the germline V gene. CDR3 region: CASGLDRVNQPQHF. For the CDR3, the DNA is TGTGCCAGCGGCCTGGACAGGGTCAATCAGCCCCAGCATTTT.

V usage is TRBV9 and J usage is TRBJ1-5; D unclear. V lost 3 bases to trimming and J lost 6 bases, with 16 bases between them. Germline lookup yields CDR1 SGDLS and CDR2 YYNGEE. There are 15 residues in the CDR3. CDR3 sequence: CASSARGGSGQPQHF. The CDR3, as DNA: TGTGCCAGCAGCGCCCGGGGAGGGAGTGGTCAGCCCCAGCATTTT.

This chain joins TRBV5-1 and TRBJ1-4; D remains unclear. The ends were cut back, 3 bases at V and 8 bases at J, with 26 bases in the middle. CDR3 length equals 18 residues. CDR1 SGHRS and CDR2 YFSETQ come from the germline V gene. CDR3 in amino acids: CASSYNPTGLERREKLFF. In DNA, the CDR3 is TGCGCCAGCAGCTACAACCCGACTGGTCTAGAACGGCGGGAAAAACTGTTTTTT.

The table lists this clone with a few counts. This chain uses TRBV7-3 with TRBJ2-7, with 7 bases aligning to TRBD1. The junction had 5 bases not matched to a gene; V was cut back by 5 bases and J by 4 bases. This CDR3 contains 13 residues. The germline V gene encodes CDR1 SGHTA and CDR2 FQGTGA. For the CDR3, the DNA is TGTGCCAGCAGCGAGTCAGGGGGTTACGAGCAGTACTTC. It encodes CASSESGGYEQYF.

This rearrangement joins TRBV27 to TRBJ2-7; 10 bases fit TRBD1. With 6 bases clipped from V and 12 bases from J, the junction kept 20 bases outside the gene matches. CDR3 length: 16 residues. Per germline, CDR1 MNHEY and CDR2 SMNVEV (reference sequence). The CDR3 region has the DNA TGTGCCAGCAGGGCGGGTTTGACAGGGGGCAGGAGGGAGGTGTACTTC. Its translation: CASRAGLTGGRREVYF.

This chain uses TRBV4-3 with TRBJ2-4; 7 bases map to TRBD1. The germline CDR1 and CDR2 sequences are LGHNA and YSLEER. The J segment lost 7 bases and the V segment lost 3 bases, leaving 9 bases of the junction unmatched. CDR3 length: 15 amino acids. CDR3 in DNA: TGCGCCAGCAGCCAGGTTACAGGGGTGGGGAACATTCAGTACTTC. Protein sequence: CASSQVTGVGNIQYF.

The chain is built from TRBV2 and TRBJ2-1; D is unresolved. CDR3 length: 14 amino acids. V was shortened by 2 bases and J by 8 bases, with 13 bases between the two germline ends. CDR1 SNHLY and CDR2 FYNNEI come from the germline V gene. The CDR3 loop is CASSERLGEYEQFF. The CDR3 DNA reads as TGTGCCAGCAGTGAAAGGTTGGGCGAATATGAGCAGTTCTTC.

V usage is TRBV7-2 and J usage is TRBJ2-7; 8 nucleotides align to TRBD1. This CDR3 has 16 amino acids. In germline, CDR1 is SGHTA, CDR2 FQGNSA. Trimming removed 3 bases from V and 0 bases from J; junction bases left unmatched: 7. CDR3 region: CASSLNGQGSSYEQYF. The CDR3 DNA reads as TGTGCCAGCAGCTTGAACGGACAGGGCAGCTCCTACGAGCAGTACTTC.

The rearrangement links TRBV7-8 to TRBJ2-2; 9 nucleotides line up with TRBD2. J was trimmed by 4 bases and V by 3 bases; bases with no gene match: 9. The germline V gene encodes CDR1 SGHVS and CDR2 FQNEAQ. This CDR3 comprises 17 residues. The CDR3: CASSFSLTSGITGELFF. CDR3 nucleotide sequence: TGTGCCAGCAGCTTTAGTTTGACTAGCGGCATCACCGGGGAGCTGTTTTTT.

The chain uses TRBV5-4 and TRBJ1-2; D remains ambiguous. V gave up 5 bases and J gave up 3 bases, with 8 bases separating them. The CDR3 has 12 amino acids. Germline CDR1 is SGHNT and CDR2 is YYREEE (reference sequence). CDR3 residues: CASSWRDYGYTF. CDR3 DNA: TGTGCCAGCAGTTGGAGGGACTATGGCTACACCTTC.

The table lists this clone with a count of one. Here the CDR3 reads CASGGRAEQFF. The CDR3 nucleotides read TGCGCCAGCGGGGGCCGGGCTGAGCAGTTCTTC. The rearrangement uses TRBV5-1 and TRBJ2-1; possible D gene TRBD1, 6 bases. The CDR3 sequence is 11 residues long. Trimming took 7 bases from V and 9 from J, leaving 11 bases between them. The germline V gene encodes CDR1 SGHRS and CDR2 YFSETQ.

The chain links TRBV18 to TRBJ2-7; 7 bases agree with TRBD1. CDR1 KGHSH and CDR2 LQKENI come from the germline V gene. The V and J ends lost 4 bases and 5 bases, in that order; junction bases with no gene match: 2. The CDR3 runs to 12 residues. The CDR3 sequence: CASSQDRDEQYF. DNA of the CDR3: TGTGCCAGCTCACAAGACAGGGACGAGCAGTACTTC.

The chain uses TRBV24-1 and TRBJ1-2; 7 bases map to TRBD1. CDR1 and CDR2 from the germline V gene are KGHDR and SFDVKD. Trimming took 3 bases from V and 5 from J; bases not matched to a gene: 5. The CDR3 is made up of 14 amino acids. The CDR3 region has the DNA TGTGCCACCAGTGATCGGGACAGTATTTATGGCTACACCTTC. It translates to CATSDRDSIYGYTF.

This chain uses TRBV27 with TRBJ2-7; 8 nucleotides match TRBD1. The CDR3 covers 13 residues. V dropped 10 bases and J dropped 5; count of bases not matched to a gene: 10. Germline V gene sequence: CDR1 MNHEY, CDR2 SMNVEV (reference sequence). The CDR3: CATKRTGSHEQYF. CDR3 coding DNA: TGTGCCACCAAACGGACAGGGTCCCACGAGCAGTACTTC.

The V gene is TRBV19, the J gene TRBJ1-2, with unresolved D. V was clipped by 7 bases and J by 0 bases, with 15 bases between them. This CDR3 contains 15 residues. The germline V gene encodes CDR1 LNHDA and CDR2 SQIVND (reference sequence). CDR3 sequence (DNA): TGTGCCAGTAACCAGTTCGGGGTCACTAACTATGGCTACACCTTC. Its protein product is CASNQFGVTNYGYTF.

The chain joins TRBV9 to TRBJ2-5; 9 nucleotides line up with TRBD2. Trimming took 0 bases from V and 5 from J; bases not matched to a gene: 8. CDR1 and CDR2 (germline): SGDLS, YYNGEE. The CDR3 has 16 residues. Here the CDR3 reads CASSVDGAGGPETQYF. As DNA, the CDR3 is TGTGCCAGCAGCGTAGATGGGGCGGGGGGGCCGGAGACCCAGTACTTC.

The gene calls are TRBV18 and TRBJ1-6; the D gene is possibly TRBD1 (5 bases). The CDR3 sequence is 15 residues long. The germline CDR1 and CDR2 sequences are KGHSH and LQKENI. Trimming shortened V by 2 bases and J by 7 bases, and 12 bases separated the two germline ends. CDR3: CASSPRAGPNSPLHF. CDR3 nucleotide sequence: TGTGCCAGCTCACCAAGGGCAGGGCCCAATTCACCCCTCCACTTT.

The chain uses TRBV5-5 and TRBJ2-3; 8 positions match TRBD2. Germline V gene data show CDR1 as SGHKS and CDR2 as YYEKEE (reference sequence). The CDR3 is 15 residues long. V shed 10 bases and J 4 bases; nucleotides not matched to a gene: 14. This CDR3 is CAYAGSGALADTQYF. For the CDR3, the DNA is TGTGCCTACGCGGGTAGCGGGGCATTGGCAGATACGCAGTATTTT.

The chain is built from TRBV5-4 and TRBJ1-1; 7 nucleotides align to TRBD1. The V segment lost 7 bases and the J segment 3 bases; nucleotides outside the gene matches: 3. This CDR3 spans 12 amino acids. Germline CDR1 SGHNT, CDR2 YYREEE (reference sequence). The CDR3 loop is CASQTGDTEAFF. CDR3 nucleotides: TGTGCCAGCCAAACAGGGGACACTGAAGCTTTCTTT.

The chain combines TRBV2 with TRBJ1-6; 7 bases line up with TRBD1. CDR3 size: 14 residues. V was pared by 8 bases and J by 7 bases, with 8 bases of the junction left unmatched. CDR1 is SNHLY, CDR2 FYNNEI, per germline. CDR3 sequence: CASSGTAMNSPLHF. In nucleotides, the CDR3 is TGTGCCAGCTCCGGGACAGCCATGAATTCACCCCTCCACTTT.

This sequence joins TRBV11-2 and TRBJ1-2, with 11 bases identical to TRBD1. The junction had 5 bases not matched to a gene; V was cut back by 6 bases and J by 8 bases. CDR3 length: 13 amino acids. Germline V gives CDR1 SGHAT, CDR2 FQNNGV. CDR3 coding DNA: TGTGCCAGCAGACCGGACAGGGGGCACGGCTACACCTTC. Translation gives CASRPDRGHGYTF.

V and J are TRBV2 and TRBJ1-6; possible D gene TRBD1, 5 bases. Germline CDR1 is SNHLY and CDR2 is FYNNEI. The CDR3 covers 15 residues. Deletions cut 1 base from V and 9 bases from J, with 13 bases between. The CDR3 is CASSEDGGRGSPLHF. The CDR3 DNA follows: TGTGCCAGCAGTGAAGACGGGGGTAGGGGTTCACCCCTCCACTTT.

The rearrangement links TRBV5-1 to TRBJ2-1, with D perhaps matching TRBD2 (5 bases). Per germline, CDR1 SGHRS and CDR2 YFSETQ. There are 15 residues in the CDR3. The ends were cut back, 0 bases at V and 3 bases at J, with 10 bases in the middle. The CDR3 region has the DNA TGCGCCAGCAGCTTGGGAGGGTCTAACTACAATGAGCAGTTCTTC. Residues: CASSLGGSNYNEQFF.

V gene TRBV5-6 combines with J gene TRBJ1-1, with 8 nucleotides matching TRBD1. This CDR3 has 17 amino acids. V lost 4 bases and J lost 4; bases outside the gene matches: 15. Per germline, CDR1 SGHDT and CDR2 YYEEEE. CDR3 nucleotide sequence: TGTGCCAGCAGCCCGACCGGACAGGGTCGAGGGCCCACTGAAGCTTTCTTT. Its translation: CASSPTGQGRGPTEAFF.

The J gene is TRBJ1-1, the V gene TRBV27; weak D call: TRBD1 (6 bases). CDR3 length equals 19 residues. V was pared by 3 bases and J by 4 bases, with 27 bases between. CDR1 is MNHEY and CDR2 is SMNVEV in the germline V gene (reference sequence). The CDR3: CASSFMRGSGTTGITEAFF. CDR3 nucleotides: TGTGCCAGCAGTTTTATGAGGGGCAGTGGGACAACTGGTATCACTGAAGCTTTCTTT.